This T cell receptor beta chain was documented in a study of response to subunit inactivated influenza vaccine. TCRdb used MiXCR to reprocess the RT-PCR reads, holding one entry per CDR3 protein. Of approximately 500,000 distinct CDR3 sequences in the sample, roughly 23% were seen once. V lost 2 bases to trimming and J lost 5 bases, with 19 bases between them. The CDR3 is made up of 16 amino acids. CDR1 SGHVS and CDR2 FNYEAQ come from the germline V gene. This sample also belongs to another study, concerning T cells expressing NK-cell markers. Turning to that study: 5'RACE template switching with UMIs generated TCR beta cDNA.

J is TRBJ2-7 and V is TRBV7-6; D may be TRBD2 (6 bases). The source is a man aged 45-65 years who received an inactivated influenza vaccine. The material sequenced was CD4+ T cells sorted from PBMCs, taken about 11 days after vaccination. CDR3 in amino acids: CASSLKIWTNHDEQYF. The CDR3 bases are TGTGCCAGCAGCTTAAAGATCTGGACTAACCACGACGAGCAGTACTTC.